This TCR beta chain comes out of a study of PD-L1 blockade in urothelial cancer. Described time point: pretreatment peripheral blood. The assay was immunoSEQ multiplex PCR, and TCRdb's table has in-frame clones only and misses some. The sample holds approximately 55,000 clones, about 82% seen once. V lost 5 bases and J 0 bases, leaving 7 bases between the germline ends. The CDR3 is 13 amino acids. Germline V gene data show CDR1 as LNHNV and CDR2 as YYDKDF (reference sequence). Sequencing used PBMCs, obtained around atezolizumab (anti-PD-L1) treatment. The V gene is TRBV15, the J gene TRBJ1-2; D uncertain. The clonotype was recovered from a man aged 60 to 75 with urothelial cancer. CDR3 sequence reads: CATSLAANYGYTF. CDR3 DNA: TGTGCCACCAGCCTAGCAGCTAACTATGGCTACACCTTC.